These T cell receptor beta chains were read from a single sample in a study of blood T cell repertoires in COVID-19. Generated by immunoSEQ multiplex PCR, the TCRdb table keeps only in-frame clones and is missing some. Of about 81,000 clones listed, 91% are singletons. The sample was peripheral blood. All receptors come from a woman aged 50 to 60 in a cohort sampled during active COVID-19. The CDR3 runs from the conserved cysteine through the conserved F or W. A D gene is named only where the DNA matches it firmly. For some rows the clone size is stated as once, few or many, or as a class when expanded; others skip it.

V gene: TRBV12-3/TRBV12-4; J gene: TRBJ2-5; D gene: -; clone size: -; CDR3 DNA: TGTGCCAGCAGTTTAGGGACTCAAGAGACCCAGTACTTC; CDR3 protein: CASSLGTQETQYF
V gene: TRBV20-1; J gene: TRBJ1-2; D gene: -; clone size: -; CDR3 DNA: TGCAGTGCCTGGGGGCGCTATGGCTACACCTTC; CDR3 protein: CSAWGRYGYTF
V gene: TRBV5-8; J gene: TRBJ1-3; D gene: -; clone size: once; CDR3 DNA: TGTGCCAGCAGCTTGGTTTGGAGTGGAAACACCATATATTTT; CDR3 protein: CASSLVWSGNTIYF
V gene: TRBV5-1; J gene: TRBJ1-4; D gene: -; clone size: -; CDR3 DNA: TGCGCCAGCAGCCAGGGACTGGGGAATGAAAAACTGTTTTTT; CDR3 protein: CASSQGLGNEKLFF
V gene: TRBV15; J gene: TRBJ1-5; D gene: -; clone size: many; CDR3 DNA: TGTGCCACCAGCGCCCCGGGTCAGCCCCAGCATTTT; CDR3 protein: CATSAPGQPQHF
V gene: TRBV28; J gene: TRBJ1-5; D gene: TRBD1; clone size: -; CDR3 DNA: TGTGCCAGCAGACTAGACAGGGGCAGCTTAAATCAGCCCCAGCATTTT; CDR3 protein: CASRLDRGSLNQPQHF
V gene: TRBV3-1/TRBV3-2; J gene: TRBJ2-1; D gene: -; clone size: -; CDR3 DNA: TGTGCCAGCAGCCAAGATCGGTACAATGAGCAGTTCTTC; CDR3 protein: CASSQDRYNEQFF
V gene: TRBV11-1; J gene: TRBJ1-2; D gene: -; clone size: -; CDR3 DNA: TGTGCCAGCAGCACAAGCCTCAGGACAGAGGGCTACACCTTC; CDR3 protein: CASSTSLRTEGYTF
V gene: TRBV19; J gene: TRBJ1-5; D gene: TRBD1; clone size: -; CDR3 DNA: TGTGCCACCGATGACAGGGGGCTAAGTCAGCCCCAGCATTTT; CDR3 protein: CATDDRGLSQPQHF
V gene: TRBV6-7; J gene: TRBJ2-3; D gene: -; clone size: -; CDR3 DNA: TGTGCCAGCAGTTACGGGCGTGAGCAGTATTTT; CDR3 protein: CASSYGREQYF
V gene: TRBV5-6; J gene: TRBJ1-2; D gene: -; clone size: -; CDR3 DNA: TGTGCCAGCAGCCGAAGGAGAGGGGGAGGCTACACCTTC; CDR3 protein: CASSRRRGGGYTF
V gene: TRBV12-5; J gene: TRBJ2-2; D gene: TRBD1; clone size: -; CDR3 DNA: TGTGCGATACGACAGGGGGGAACCGGGGAGCTGTTTTTT; CDR3 protein: CAIRQGGTGELFF
V gene: TRBV5-8; J gene: TRBJ1-2; D gene: TRBD1; clone size: -; CDR3 DNA: TGTGCCAGCAGCTACCGGACAGGGTATGGCTACACCTTC; CDR3 protein: CASSYRTGYGYTF
V gene: TRBV11-2; J gene: TRBJ2-5; D gene: -; clone size: -; CDR3 DNA: TGTGCCAGCAGTTTAAAACGCAGGGGATCCGTACAGACCCAGTACTTC; CDR3 protein: CASSLKRRGSVQTQYF
V gene: TRBV2; J gene: TRBJ1-6; D gene: -; clone size: -; CDR3 DNA: TGTGCCAGCAGTGAAGTGGCCGATCCGCGGAATTCACCCCTCCACTTT; CDR3 protein: CASSEVADPRNSPLHF
V gene: TRBV19; J gene: TRBJ1-1; D gene: -; clone size: -; CDR3 DNA: TGTGCCAGTAGTATAGGGGGCTACACTGAAGCTTTCTTT; CDR3 protein: CASSIGGYTEAFF
V gene: TRBV11-2; J gene: TRBJ2-1; D gene: TRBD1; clone size: -; CDR3 DNA: TGTGCCAGCAGTCCCGGGACAGGGGGCAATGAGCAGTTCTTC; CDR3 protein: CASSPGTGGNEQFF
V gene: TRBV28; J gene: TRBJ2-3; D gene: -; clone size: -; CDR3 DNA: TGTGCCAGCAGCCGGACACGAGACACAGATACGCAGTATTTT; CDR3 protein: CASSRTRDTDTQYF
V gene: TRBV7-9; J gene: TRBJ2-7; D gene: TRBD2; clone size: -; CDR3 DNA: TGTGCCAGCAGCTCCAGACTAGCGGGATCCTACGAGCAGTACTTC; CDR3 protein: CASSSRLAGSYEQYF
V gene: TRBV11-3; J gene: TRBJ2-3; D gene: TRBD2; clone size: -; CDR3 DNA: TGTGCCAGCAGCTGGCGGGGGAGTATAGGGTTCACAGATACGCAGTATTTT; CDR3 protein: CASSWRGSIGFTDTQYF
V gene: TRBV5-4; J gene: TRBJ1-2; D gene: TRBD1; clone size: -; CDR3 DNA: TGTGCCAGCAGCCGGGGAGGGACAGGGATAGACTATGGCTACACCTTC; CDR3 protein: CASSRGGTGIDYGYTF
V gene: TRBV9; J gene: TRBJ2-7; D gene: TRBD2; clone size: -; CDR3 DNA: TGTGCCAGCAGCCGAGGGACTAGCGGGGGACCCTACGAGCAGTACTTC; CDR3 protein: CASSRGTSGGPYEQYF
V gene: TRBV6-5; J gene: TRBJ1-1; D gene: -; clone size: -; CDR3 DNA: TGTGCCAGCAGCTGGGACACGAACACTGAAGCTTTCTTT; CDR3 protein: CASSWDTNTEAFF
V gene: TRBV30; J gene: TRBJ1-5; D gene: -; clone size: -; CDR3 DNA: TGTGCCTGGAGTAGAGTCAATCAGCCCCAGCATTTT; CDR3 protein: CAWSRVNQPQHF
V gene: TRBV5-8; J gene: TRBJ2-1; D gene: -; clone size: -; CDR3 DNA: TGTGCCAGCAGCTTGGGTCCGCGCCGGAGCTCCTACAATGAGCAGTTCTTC; CDR3 protein: CASSLGPRRSSYNEQFF
V gene: TRBV5-4; J gene: TRBJ2-7; D gene: -; clone size: once; CDR3 DNA: TGTGCCAGCAGCGGGAGGGGGGCAGGACACGAGCAGTACTTC; CDR3 protein: CASSGRGAGHEQYF
V gene: TRBV5-8; J gene: TRBJ1-5; D gene: -; clone size: -; CDR3 DNA: TGTGCCAGCAGCTTGGCCGGGTCGGGCAATCAGCCCCAGCATTTT; CDR3 protein: CASSLAGSGNQPQHF
V gene: TRBV27; J gene: TRBJ2-7; D gene: -; clone size: -; CDR3 DNA: TGTGCCAGCGGAGCCGGCGGGGACTTGGACTACGAGCAGTACTTC; CDR3 protein: CASGAGGDLDYEQYF
V gene: TRBV19; J gene: TRBJ2-7; D gene: -; clone size: few; CDR3 DNA: TGTGCCAGTCGGGGTTCTTCCTACGAGCAGTACTTC; CDR3 protein: CASRGSSYEQYF
V gene: TRBV3-1/TRBV3-2; J gene: TRBJ2-3; D gene: -; clone size: once; CDR3 DNA: TGTGCCAGCAGCCCCCGACTAGGCGAGGGTTTCAATACGCAGTATTTT; CDR3 protein: CASSPRLGEGFNTQYF
V gene: TRBV4-2; J gene: TRBJ2-7; D gene: TRBD1; clone size: -; CDR3 DNA: TGTGCCAGCAGCCAAGTGGGTGGGACAGGGGCCGAGCAGTACTTC; CDR3 protein: CASSQVGGTGAEQYF
V gene: TRBV3-1/TRBV3-2; J gene: TRBJ1-6; D gene: TRBD1; clone size: -; CDR3 DNA: TGTGCCAGCAGCCCAACAGGGGGAAAATCGAATTCACCCCTCCACTTT; CDR3 protein: CASSPTGGKSNSPLHF
V gene: TRBV6-5; J gene: TRBJ2-1; D gene: TRBD1; clone size: -; CDR3 DNA: TGTGCCAGCAGTTTAGACAGGGGGGAATACAATGAGCAGTTCTTC; CDR3 protein: CASSLDRGEYNEQFF
V gene: TRBV13; J gene: TRBJ2-7; D gene: TRBD1; clone size: -; CDR3 DNA: TGTGCCAGCAATAACAGGGGGAGGTACGAGCAGTACTTC; CDR3 protein: CASNNRGRYEQYF
V gene: TRBV19; J gene: TRBJ1-2; D gene: -; clone size: -; CDR3 DNA: TGTGCCAGTAGCCTGACTCCAACCTCTATCGGCTACACCTTC; CDR3 protein: CASSLTPTSIGYTF
V gene: TRBV7-2; J gene: TRBJ1-5; D gene: -; clone size: -; CDR3 DNA: TGTGCCAGCAGCTTGACGGGGAATCAGCCCCAGCATTTT; CDR3 protein: CASSLTGNQPQHF
V gene: TRBV5-8; J gene: TRBJ2-1; D gene: TRBD2; clone size: -; CDR3 DNA: TGTGCCAGCAGCTTACTTCGGGGGGGGTCCTACAATGAGCAGTTCTTC; CDR3 protein: CASSLLRGGSYNEQFF
V gene: TRBV19; J gene: TRBJ1-6; D gene: TRBD1; clone size: few; CDR3 DNA: TGTGCCAGTAGTATCGGGGACAGCAATTCACCCCTCCACTTT; CDR3 protein: CASSIGDSNSPLHF
V gene: TRBV5-4; J gene: TRBJ1-3; D gene: TRBD1; clone size: -; CDR3 DNA: TGTGCCAGCAGCTTGCAGGGGGCTGGAAACACCATATATTTT; CDR3 protein: CASSLQGAGNTIYF
V gene: TRBV10-3; J gene: TRBJ1-1; D gene: -; clone size: once; CDR3 DNA: TGTGCCATCAGTGCGGGCACTGAAGCTTTCTTT; CDR3 protein: CAISAGTEAFF
V gene: TRBV10-3; J gene: TRBJ1-1; D gene: TRBD1; clone size: once; CDR3 DNA: TGTGCCATCAGTGAGCCTATGGGGTTACAGGGGGCGCGAGTCACTGAAGCTTTCTTT; CDR3 protein: CAISEPMGLQGARVTEAFF